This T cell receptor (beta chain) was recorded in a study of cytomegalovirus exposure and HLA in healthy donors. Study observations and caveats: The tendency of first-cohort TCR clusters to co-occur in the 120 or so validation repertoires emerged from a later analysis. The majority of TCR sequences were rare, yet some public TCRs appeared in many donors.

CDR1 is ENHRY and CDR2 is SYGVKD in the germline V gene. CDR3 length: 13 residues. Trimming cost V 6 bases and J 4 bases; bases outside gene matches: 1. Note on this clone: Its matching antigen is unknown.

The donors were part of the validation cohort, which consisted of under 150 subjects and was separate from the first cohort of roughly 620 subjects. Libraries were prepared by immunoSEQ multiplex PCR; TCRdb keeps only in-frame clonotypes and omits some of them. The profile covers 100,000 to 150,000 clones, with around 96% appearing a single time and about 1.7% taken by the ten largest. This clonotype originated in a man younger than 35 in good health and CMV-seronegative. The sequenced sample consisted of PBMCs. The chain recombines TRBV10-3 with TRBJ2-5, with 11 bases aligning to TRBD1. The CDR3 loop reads CAIRGTGGETQYF. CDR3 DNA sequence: TGTGCCATCAGGGGGACAGGGGGAGAGACCCAGTACTTC.